The present TCR beta chain was sequenced within a study of read filtering for tumor transcriptome and immune sequencing. This clonotype was observed many times. CDR3 length: 13 amino acids. In germline, CDR1 is SNHLY, CDR2 FYNNEI. With 10 bases clipped from V and 7 bases from J, the junction kept 6 bases outside the gene matches. This library used approximately 0.4 ug RNA and molecular barcoded adaptors spanning alpha/delta and beta/gamma chains. TCRdb fed the reads into MiXCR, producing one record per CDR3 protein. The data contain 30,000 to 45,000 distinct CDR3 sequences, roughly an eighth of them singletons.

The rearrangement uses TRBV2 and TRBJ1-6; 8 nucleotides line up with TRBD1. Material: a population of CD138-negative cells sorted from bone marrow. This clonotype was obtained from a donor over 35 with multiple myeloma. As DNA, the CDR3 is TGTGCCACCAGGACAGGGAGGAATTCACCCCTCCACTTT. Its protein product is CATRTGRNSPLHF.